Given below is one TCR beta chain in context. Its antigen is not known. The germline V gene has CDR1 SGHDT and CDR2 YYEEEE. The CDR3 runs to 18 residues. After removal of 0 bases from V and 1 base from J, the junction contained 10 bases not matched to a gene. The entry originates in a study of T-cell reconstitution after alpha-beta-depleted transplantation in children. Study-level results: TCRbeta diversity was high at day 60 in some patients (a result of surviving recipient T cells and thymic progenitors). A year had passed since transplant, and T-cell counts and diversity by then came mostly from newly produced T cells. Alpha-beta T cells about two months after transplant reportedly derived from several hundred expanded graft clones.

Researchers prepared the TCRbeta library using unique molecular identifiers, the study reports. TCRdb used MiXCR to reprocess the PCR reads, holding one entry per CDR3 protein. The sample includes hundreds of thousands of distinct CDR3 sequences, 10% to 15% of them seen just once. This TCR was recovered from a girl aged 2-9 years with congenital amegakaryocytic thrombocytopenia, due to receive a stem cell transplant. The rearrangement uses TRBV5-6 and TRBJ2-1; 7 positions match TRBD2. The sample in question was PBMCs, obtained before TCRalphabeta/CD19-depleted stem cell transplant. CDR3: CASSLEVGSGSSYNEQFF. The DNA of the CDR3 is TGTGCCAGCAGCTTGGAGGTCGGTAGCGGGTCGTCCTACAATGAGCAGTTCTTC.